This T cell receptor beta chain appears in the sequencing data of a study of T cell clonotyping in hematopoietic cell transplantation. Turning to the study itself: Cytoreduction preceded collection of pretransplant recipient samples.

The CDR3 length is 15 residues. CDR1 is LNHDA, CDR2 SQIVND, per germline (reference sequence). Trimming removed 8 bases from V and 0 bases from J, with 14 bases in between. Here immunoSEQ multiplex PCR was the method, and the copy in TCRdb shows in-frame clones only, minus some. The table includes about 76,000 clones, 90% to 97% detected once. Time point noted: recipient sample about 28 days before transplant, after cytoreduction. This chain joins TRBV19 and TRBJ1-5; unclear D gene. This specimen consisted of peripheral blood mononuclear cells, obtained before stem cell transplant. This receptor was obtained from a woman aged 45-65 years with acute myeloid leukemia. Some clones in this sample may be carry-over from other donors' samples. The CDR3 DNA reads TGTGCCAGTTCACTCGACCCTAATAGCAATCAGCCCCAGCATTTT. It is translated as CASSLDPNSNQPQHF.